This TCR beta chain comes out of a study of early stage breast cancer tumors. Germline trimming cut 3 bases from V and 10 bases from J; bases unmatched to any gene: 14. Germline CDR1 reads SGHTA; CDR2 reads FQGNSA. The CDR3 length is 17 residues. The repertoire was sequenced with immunoSEQ multiplex PCR; TCRdb's copy has only in-frame clones and lacks some. The sample includes about 50,000 clones, around 83% seen only once; the top ten take roughly 1.4%. What was sequenced was blood. The genes are TRBV7-2 and TRBJ2-5, with 13 positions matching TRBD2. This receptor was identified in a person aged 50-59 years with breast cancer. CDR3 region: CASSLGLAGKGGGNQYF. In DNA, the CDR3 is TGTGCCAGCAGCTTGGGACTAGCGGGAAAGGGTGGTGGGAACCAGTACTTC.